Included here is one T cell receptor (beta chain) sequence, with context. Its antigen is not identified. These data are taken from a study of cytomegalovirus exposure and HLA in healthy donors. General study findings and limits: CMV serostatus alone was available as immune exposure information. Cytomegalovirus association was listed for approximately 150 TCR beta chains.

The PCR had 60 Vbeta and 13 Jbeta primers. Produced via immunoSEQ multiplex PCR; TCRdb's table is partial and in-frame only. The sample shows 130,000 to 150,000 clones, approximately 80% of them seen only once. Germline CDR1 reads MNHNY; CDR2 reads SVGAGI (reference sequence). This CDR3 region has 15 residues. J was trimmed by 4 bases and V by 6 bases; bases with no gene match: 7. The chain recombines TRBV6-6 with TRBJ2-3; 10 bases are shared with TRBD1. The sample was PBMCs. This TCR was sampled from a man between 18 and 35 years old in good health and CMV-seronegative. CDR3 protein: CASSSPTGGADTQYF. CDR3 bases: TGTGCCAGCAGCTCACCGACAGGGGGCGCAGATACGCAGTATTTT.